The 9 T cell receptor beta chains reported below all come from one sample, sequenced in a study of CD8+ T cells in alopecia areata. Reverse transcription of extracted RNA yielded cDNA, which provided the sequencing template. Sequenced by immunoSEQ multiplex PCR; TCRdb stores in-frame clones only, minus some. The sample shows about 160,000 clones, 85% to 90% of them seen only once. This material consisted of CD8+ T cells sorted from blood, taken at week 0. These receptors all come from a human donor with alopecia areata.

The rearrangement links TRBV2 to TRBJ1-1; a possible D gene is TRBD1 (5 bases). CDR1 and CDR2 (germline): SNHLY, FYNNEI. V lost 6 bases, J lost 0 bases, and 11 bases lay in between. The CDR3 spans 14 residues. In nucleotides, the CDR3 is TGTGCCAGCAGCGACCGGGGGATGAACACTGAAGCTTTCTTT. Translating it yields CASSDRGMNTEAFF.

This clone was counted between two and nine times. The genes are TRBV21-1 and TRBJ2-1; the table calls TRBD2, which could not be checked here. TRBV21-1 is a pseudogene locus. This CDR3 has 16 amino acids. CDR3 amino acids: CASSSLAGGLYNEQFF. CDR3 in DNA: TGTGCCAGCAGCTCACTAGCGGGAGGGCTCTACAATGAGCAGTTCTTC.

The CDR3 DNA reads as TGTGCCAGTAGTATAGGAAAGGGACTAGCCGATGAGCAGTTCTTC. It translates to CASSIGKGLADEQFF. The J gene is TRBJ2-1, the V gene TRBV19; 9 bases align to TRBD2. Trimming at V came to 1 base and at J to 8 bases, leaving 6 bases not matched to a gene. From germline, CDR1 is LNHDA and CDR2 SQIVND (reference sequence). The CDR3 length is 15 residues.

J is TRBJ1-5 and V is TRBV29-1, with D unresolved. Germline CDR1 SQVTM, CDR2 ANQGSEA. Trimming removed 5 bases at V and 0 bases at J, with 11 bases between. The CDR3 is 14 residues long. CDR3 nucleotides: TGCAGCGTTCTGTCTCAGGATAGCAATCAGCCCCAGCATTTT. Residues: CSVLSQDSNQPQHF.

The chain combines TRBV14 with TRBJ2-7; 7 bases match TRBD2. J gave up 2 bases and V 10 bases, and 8 bases lay outside the gene matches. CDR1 is SGHDN, CDR2 FVKESK, per germline. This CDR3 is built from 13 residues. CDR3 in amino acids: CANTGGLTYEQYF. CDR3 nucleotides: TGTGCCAACACGGGGGGACTAACCTACGAGCAGTACTTC.

The chain combines TRBV5-1 with TRBJ2-1, with D possibly being TRBD1 or TRBD2 (5 bases each). The CDR3 spans 14 residues. The germline V gene has CDR1 SGHRS and CDR2 YFSETQ. V was cut by 1 base and J by 6 bases, with 11 bases left in between. CDR3 sequence (DNA): TGCGCCAGCAGCTTGTGGGAGCAGGGCAATGAGCAGTTCTTC. Encoded protein: CASSLWEQGNEQFF.

This clone was seen once. The chain employs TRBV27 and TRBJ2-5; 11 nucleotides match TRBD1. The CDR3 is made up of 14 amino acids. The V and J ends lost 8 bases and 4 bases, in that order; junction bases with no gene match: 6. CDR1 is MNHEY, CDR2 SMNVEV, per germline (reference sequence). The CDR3 is CASGEDRGLETQYF. Written as DNA, the CDR3 is TGTGCCAGCGGTGAGGACAGGGGGCTAGAGACCCAGTACTTC.

The chain uses TRBV6-6 and TRBJ1-6, with D unclear. This CDR3 has 14 amino acids. The germline V gene has CDR1 MNHNY and CDR2 SVGAGI (reference sequence). V gave up 4 bases and J gave up 2 bases, with 6 bases separating them. The CDR3 protein is CASSLSPYNSPLHF. The CDR3 DNA is TGTGCCAGCAGTTTGTCCCCCTATAATTCACCCCTCCACTTT.

The V and J genes are TRBV27 and TRBJ2-3; TRBD1 might be the D (6 bases). The CDR3 length is 15 residues. CDR1 is MNHEY, CDR2 SMNVEV, per germline (reference sequence). The V and J ends lost 7 bases and 2 bases respectively, with 16 bases between them. CDR3 amino acids: CASTGVGGNTDTQYF. The CDR3 DNA reads TGTGCCAGCACCGGAGTAGGGGGAAACACAGATACGCAGTATTTT.